Reported below is one TCR beta chain. Its antigen remains unidentified. The protocol was immunoSEQ multiplex PCR, while the TCRdb copy is restricted to in-frame clones and leaves out a portion. Of over 15,000 clones detected, under 90% appear once; the ten largest clones hold roughly 5%. The data were taken from a study of CD4+ T cells in melanoma. Regarding the study as a whole: A reported correlation linked neoantigen-specific CD4+ T cells to CD8+, macrophage and B cell function. Reportedly, melanoma neoantigen-specific CD4+ T cells showed varied differentiation states.

V trimming: 5 bases; J trimming: 7 bases; junction bases outside the gene matches: 2. This CDR3 comprises 14 residues. Germline CDR1 and CDR2: SEHNR and FQNEAQ (reference sequence). The TCR comes from a human donor with melanoma. Sequencing was done on a sample of cells from a culture (not recorded whether cultured in vitro). This chain uses TRBV7-9 with TRBJ2-3; TRBD2 aligns across 14 bases. Here the CDR3 DNA reads TGTGCCAGCAGCAGGACTAGCGGGGGGTATACGCAGTATTTT. Translated, it gives CASSRTSGGYTQYF.